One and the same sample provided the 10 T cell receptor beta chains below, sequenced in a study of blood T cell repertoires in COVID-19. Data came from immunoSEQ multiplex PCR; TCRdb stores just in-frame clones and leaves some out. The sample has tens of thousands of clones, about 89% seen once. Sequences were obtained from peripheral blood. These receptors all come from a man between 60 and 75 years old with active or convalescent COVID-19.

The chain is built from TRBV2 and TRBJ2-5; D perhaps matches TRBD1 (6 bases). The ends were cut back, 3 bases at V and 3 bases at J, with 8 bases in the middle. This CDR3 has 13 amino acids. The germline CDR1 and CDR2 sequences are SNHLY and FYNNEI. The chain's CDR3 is CASSDSGEETQYF. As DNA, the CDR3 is TGTGCCAGCAGTGATTCAGGGGAAGAGACCCAGTACTTC.

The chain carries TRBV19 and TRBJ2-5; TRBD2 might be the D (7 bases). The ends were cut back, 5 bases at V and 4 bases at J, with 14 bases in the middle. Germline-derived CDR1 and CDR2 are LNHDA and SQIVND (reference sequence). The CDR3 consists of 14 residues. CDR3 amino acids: CASSSPGGPETQYF. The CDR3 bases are TGTGCCAGTAGTTCCCCGGGGGGCCCAGAGACCCAGTACTTC.

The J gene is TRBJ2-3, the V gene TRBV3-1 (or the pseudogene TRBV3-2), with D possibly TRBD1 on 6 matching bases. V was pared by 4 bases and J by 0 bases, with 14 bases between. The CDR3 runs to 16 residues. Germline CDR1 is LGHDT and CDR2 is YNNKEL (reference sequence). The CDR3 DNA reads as TGTGCCAGCAGCCGAAACAGGGTCGGAAGCACAGATACGCAGTATTTT. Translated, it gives CASSRNRVGSTDTQYF.

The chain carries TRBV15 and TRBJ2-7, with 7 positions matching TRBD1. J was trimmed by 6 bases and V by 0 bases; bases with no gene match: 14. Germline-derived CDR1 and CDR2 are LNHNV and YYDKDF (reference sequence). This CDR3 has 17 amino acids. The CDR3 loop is CATSRDWVQGVLREQYF. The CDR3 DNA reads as TGTGCCACCAGCAGAGATTGGGTCCAGGGGGTTCTACGCGAGCAGTACTTC. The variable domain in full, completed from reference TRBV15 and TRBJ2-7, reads DAMVIQNPRYQVTQFGKPVTLSCSQTLNHNVMYWYQQKSSQAPKLLFHYYDKDFNNEADTPDNFQSRRPNTSFCFLDIRSPGLGDTAMYLCATSRDWVQGVLREQYFGPGTRLTVT.

DNA for the CDR3: TGTGCCAGCAGCGTAGACGGACAGGCCTCCTACGAGCAGTACTTC. Amino acid sequence: CASSVDGQASYEQYF. The chain combines TRBV9 with TRBJ2-7, with 7 positions matching TRBD1. V shed 0 bases and J 0 bases; nucleotides not matched to a gene: 3. Germline lookup yields CDR1 SGDLS and CDR2 YYNGEE. The CDR3 is 15 amino acids.

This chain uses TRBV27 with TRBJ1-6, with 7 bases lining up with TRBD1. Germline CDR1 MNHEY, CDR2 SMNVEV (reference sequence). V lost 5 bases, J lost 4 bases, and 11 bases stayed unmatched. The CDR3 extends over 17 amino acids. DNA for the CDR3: TGTGCCAGCAGTCTACAATTGACAGGGCTATATAATTCACCCCTCCACTTT. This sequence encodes CASSLQLTGLYNSPLHF.

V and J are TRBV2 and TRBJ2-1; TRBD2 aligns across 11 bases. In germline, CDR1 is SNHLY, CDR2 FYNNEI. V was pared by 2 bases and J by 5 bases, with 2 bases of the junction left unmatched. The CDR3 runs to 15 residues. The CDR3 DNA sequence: TGTGCCAGCAGTGAAACGACTAGCGGGAACAATGAGCAGTTCTTC. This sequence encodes CASSETTSGNNEQFF. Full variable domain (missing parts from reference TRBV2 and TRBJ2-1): EPEVTQTPSHQVTQMGQEVILRCVPISNHLYFYWYRQILGQKVEFLVSFYNNEISEKSEIFDDQFSVERPDGSNFTLKIRSTKLEDSAMYFCASSETTSGNNEQFFGPGTRLTVL.

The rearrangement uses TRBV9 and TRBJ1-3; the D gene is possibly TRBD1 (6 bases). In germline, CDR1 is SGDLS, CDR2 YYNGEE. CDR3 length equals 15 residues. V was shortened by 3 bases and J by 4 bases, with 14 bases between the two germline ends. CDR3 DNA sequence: TGTGCCAGCAGCGGGGGACAAGGAGGAGGAAACACCATATATTTT. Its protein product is CASSGGQGGGNTIYF.

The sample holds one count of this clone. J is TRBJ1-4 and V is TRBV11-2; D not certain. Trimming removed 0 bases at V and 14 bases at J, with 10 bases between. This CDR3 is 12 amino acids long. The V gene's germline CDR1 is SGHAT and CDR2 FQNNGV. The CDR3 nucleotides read TGTGCCAGCAGCTTAGATGAGGGATTGCTGTTTTTT. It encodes CASSLDEGLLFF.

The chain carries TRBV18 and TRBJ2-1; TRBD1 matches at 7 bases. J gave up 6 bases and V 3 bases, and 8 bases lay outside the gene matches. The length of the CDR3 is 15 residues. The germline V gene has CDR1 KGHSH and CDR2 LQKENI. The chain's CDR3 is CASSPRQGESNEQFF. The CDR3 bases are TGTGCCAGCTCACCTAGGCAGGGGGAATCCAATGAGCAGTTCTTC.